The clone carrying this TCR beta chain was counted ten times or more. Its antigen is still unknown. TCRdb redid the calling of the 5' RACE reads with MiXCR, one entry per CDR3 protein. This sample has 500,000 to 700,000 distinct CDR3 sequences, with around 7.5% found just once. The sample originates from a study of identical twins. Overall study results and limits: Fewer insertions characterized abundant cord blood beta clonotypes, whereas memory repertoires showed none. Some out-of-frame alpha sequences were shared by twins, and these showed excess low generation probability.

The germline V gene has CDR1 DFQATT and CDR2 SNEGSKA (reference sequence). This CDR3 is built from 13 residues. The ends were cut back, 3 bases at V and 3 bases at J, with 12 bases in the middle. These data were also filed under a second study, of yellow fever vaccine responses in identical twins.

The V call is TRBV20-1, the J call TRBJ2-7, with D uncertain. Sequences were obtained from PBMCs. This clonotype was obtained from a woman aged 18-29 years in good health. CDR3 DNA sequence: TGCAGTGCTAGTTTGGGTGTTAACTACGAGCAGTACTTC. Translated, it gives CSASLGVNYEQYF.